A single sample gave rise to the 27 T cell receptor beta chains below, sequenced in a study of OX40 agonist ivuxolimab in advanced cancers. The data were produced by immunoSEQ multiplex PCR, yet TCRdb's version contains in-frame clones alone and is incomplete. The profile covers about 69,000 clones, with roughly nine tenths appearing a single time and 2.5% to 3% taken by the ten largest. Sequencing used CD4+ or CD8+ T cells sorted from blood, obtained in a trial of the OX40 agonist ivuxolimab. These receptors all stem from an adult with an advanced solid tumor such as melanoma, head and neck, liver or kidney cancer.

The chain recombines TRBV11-3 with TRBJ1-4; 12 positions agree with TRBD1. There are 14 residues in the CDR3. Germline lookup yields CDR1 SGHNT and CDR2 YENEEA. V lost 4 bases and J lost 8; bases outside the gene matches: 2. The DNA for the CDR3 is TGTGCCAGCAGCTCCGGGACAGGGGGCGAAAAACTGTTTTTT. It codes for CASSSGTGGEKLFF.

The genes are TRBV7-8 and TRBJ2-3; D gene unclear. CDR1 is SGHVS, CDR2 FQNEAQ, per germline. The CDR3 extends over 13 amino acids. Trimming stripped 11 bases from V and 2 bases from J, with 14 bases between. The CDR3 protein is CARARAYTDTQYF. The CDR3 DNA sequence: TGTGCCCGTGCTAGGGCTTACACAGATACGCAGTATTTT.

V and J are TRBV7-2 and TRBJ1-1, with D uncertain. V dropped 0 bases and J dropped 6 bases, with 8 bases sitting between them. This CDR3 region has 13 residues. Germline V lookup: CDR1 SGHTA, CDR2 FQGNSA. The CDR3 loop is CASSLAKGPEAFF. Here the CDR3 DNA reads TGTGCCAGCAGCTTAGCGAAAGGACCTGAAGCTTTCTTT.

The chain links TRBV11-2 to TRBJ2-7; D ambiguous. This CDR3 spans 13 amino acids. Trimming shortened V by 1 base and J by 4 bases, and 8 bases separated the two germline ends. Germline V gene sequence: CDR1 SGHAT, CDR2 FQNNGV. The CDR3 protein is CASSLVVGYEQYF. The CDR3, as DNA: TGTGCCAGCAGCTTAGTGGTAGGGTACGAGCAGTACTTC.

This chain links TRBV28 with TRBJ1-2, with 8 bases lining up with TRBD1. CDR3 length: 15 residues. Germline assignment: CDR1 MDHEN and CDR2 SYDVKM. The V segment lost 1 base and the J segment 2 bases; nucleotides outside the gene matches: 3. Here the CDR3 DNA reads TGTGCCAGCAGTTTATCGGACAGGGCCAACTATGGCTACACCTTC. It specifies CASSLSDRANYGYTF.

The gene calls are TRBV6-6 and TRBJ2-7; possibly TRBD1 for D (5 bases). The CDR3 spans 14 residues. The germline V gene has CDR1 MNHNY and CDR2 SVGAGI (reference sequence). The V and J ends lost 8 bases and 1 base respectively, with 15 bases between them. The CDR3 nucleotides are TGTGCCAGCGGTTTTATGGACACATCCTACGAGCAGTACTTC. It encodes CASGFMDTSYEQYF.

This clone was observed a handful of times. V and J are TRBV4-2 and TRBJ2-1; D may be TRBD2 (6 bases). This CDR3 region has 12 residues. CDR1 is LGHNA and CDR2 is YNFKEQ in the germline V gene. V gave up 3 bases and J gave up 6 bases, with 6 bases separating them. The CDR3 coding sequence is TGTGCCAGCAGCCAGGAGGGCAATGAGCAGTTCTTC. Its translation: CASSQEGNEQFF.

This chain joins TRBV7-9 and TRBJ2-3; TRBD2 agrees at 10 bases. This CDR3 is 16 amino acids long. J was trimmed by 4 bases and V by 6 bases; bases with no gene match: 10. CDR1 and CDR2 from the germline V gene are SEHNR and FQNEAQ (reference sequence). In nucleotides, the CDR3 is TGTGCCAGCAGGCCACTAGCGGGATCACCCGCAGATACGCAGTATTTT. It encodes CASRPLAGSPADTQYF.

The J gene is TRBJ2-7, the V gene TRBV6-5; the D gene is possibly TRBD2 (6 bases). V was cut by 2 bases and J by 7 bases, with 18 bases left in between. Germline CDR1 is MNHEY and CDR2 is SVGAGI. The CDR3 covers 15 residues. The CDR3 coding sequence is TGTGCCAGCAGTTACCGCCGGGACGGGGCGGGGGAGCAGTACTTC. Translation gives CASSYRRDGAGEQYF.

Within the sample, this clone is medium-sized. The rearrangement uses TRBV9 and TRBJ1-2; 8 bases agree with TRBD1. CDR1 and CDR2 (germline): SGDLS, YYNGEE. V shed 3 bases and J 8 bases; nucleotides not matched to a gene: 12. The CDR3 runs 15 residues. The chain's CDR3 is CASSGVPDRARGYTF. DNA for the CDR3: TGTGCCAGCAGCGGGGTACCGGACAGGGCTCGGGGCTACACCTTC.

The genes are TRBV30 and TRBJ1-5; a possible D gene is TRBD1 (6 bases). Deletions cut 5 bases from V and 10 bases from J, with 24 bases between. This CDR3 has 15 amino acids. CDR1 is GTSNPN and CDR2 is SVGIG in the germline V gene (reference sequence). The CDR3 nucleotides are TGTGCCTGGGCCCCCCCGACGACAGGAGCCCGACCCCAGCATTTT. Translating it yields CAWAPPTTGARPQHF.

This clone was found once. The chain couples TRBV11-3 to TRBJ1-3; D perhaps matches TRBD1 (5 bases). This CDR3 has 18 amino acids. Germline CDR1 reads SGHNT; CDR2 reads YENEEA. The V gene lost 7 bases and the J gene lost 0 bases, with 22 bases spanning the gap. CDR3 in amino acids: CASIITPGRTSSGNTIYF. Written as DNA, the CDR3 is TGTGCCAGCATCATAACCCCGGGACGGACTAGCTCTGGAAACACCATATATTTT.

The sample holds a few counts of this clone. V is TRBV18 and J is TRBJ2-7, with D unclear. The V end lost 3 bases, the J end lost 0 bases, and 6 bases lay between the germline ends. The CDR3 runs to 13 residues. CDR1 and CDR2 (germline): KGHSH, LQKENI. The CDR3 coding sequence is TGTGCCAGCTCACCGACCAACTCCTACGAGCAGTACTTC. Translation gives CASSPTNSYEQYF.

This chain links TRBV28 with TRBJ1-4; D gene ambiguous. The CDR3 loop spans 12 amino acids. The germline V and J ends were trimmed by 3 bases and 8 bases, with 7 bases remaining between them. Per the germline V gene, CDR1 is MDHEN and CDR2 is SYDVKM. The CDR3 bases are TGTGCCAGCAGTTTGGTCCACGAAAAACTGTTTTTT. Its translation is CASSLVHEKLFF.

V and J are TRBV25-1 and TRBJ2-5; D ambiguous. Per germline, CDR1 MGHDK and CDR2 SYGVNS. With 3 bases removed from V and 0 bases from J, the gap between germline ends came to 11 bases. This CDR3 contains 15 residues. The CDR3 coding sequence is TGTGCCAGCAGTGATGGCACCTCGTACCAAGAGACCCAGTACTTC. Translation gives CASSDGTSYQETQYF.

The chain uses TRBV7-9 and TRBJ2-3, with TRBD2 identical over 11 bases. J lost 0 bases, V lost 4 bases, and 12 bases had no gene match. Per the germline V gene, CDR1 is SEHNR and CDR2 is FQNEAQ (reference sequence). This CDR3 comprises 19 residues. CDR3 loop: CASSSYTGTSGSSTDTQYF. The CDR3 coding sequence is TGTGCCAGCAGCTCATACACCGGGACTAGCGGCTCTAGCACAGATACGCAGTATTTT.

This chain connects TRBV6-5 to TRBJ2-1; the D gene is possibly TRBD2 (5 bases). The germline gives CDR1 MNHEY, CDR2 SVGAGI. This CDR3 has 14 residues. Trimming took off 8 bases at V and 6 bases at J, with 17 bases between the two ends. The CDR3 DNA sequence: TGTGCCAGCGGGTCGGGGTTTATGGCCAATGAGCAGTTCTTC. Translation gives CASGSGFMANEQFF.

The chain employs TRBV5-1 and TRBJ2-6, with TRBD1 matching over 7 bases. V dropped 3 bases and J dropped 0; count of bases not matched to a gene: 12. The CDR3 contains 19 residues. Per germline, CDR1 SGHRS and CDR2 YFSETQ. The CDR3 bases are TGCGCCAGCAGCTCGAGACCGGGACAGAGTAGCTCTGGGGCCAACGTCCTGACTTTC. Its translation: CASSSRPGQSSSGANVLTF.

The chain combines TRBV29-1 with TRBJ2-3; no firm D call. Germline assignment: CDR1 SQVTM and CDR2 ANQGSEA. V lost 4 bases, J lost 4 bases, and 9 bases lay in between. The CDR3 extends over 12 amino acids. The CDR3 sequence: CSVARVADTQYF. CDR3 DNA sequence: TGCAGCGTTGCCCGGGTGGCAGATACGCAGTATTTT.

The chain recombines TRBV5-4 with TRBJ2-5, with 11 positions matching TRBD2. The V gene's germline CDR1 is SGHNT and CDR2 YYREEE (reference sequence). CDR3 size: 15 residues. The ends lost 5 bases at V and 4 bases at J; junction bases unmatched: 7. The DNA of the CDR3 is TGTGCCAGCAGTTCGGGACTAGCGGCTAGAGAGACCCAGTACTTC. Translating it yields CASSSGLAARETQYF.

A single count supports this clone. The rearrangement links TRBV6-6 to TRBJ2-1; D is unresolved. Trimming took off 6 bases at V and 7 bases at J, with 10 bases between the two ends. This CDR3 is built from 12 residues. CDR1 and CDR2 from the germline V gene are MNHNY and SVGAGI (reference sequence). Here the CDR3 DNA reads TGTGCCAGCAGAGCGCAAGTAAATGAGCAGTTCTTC. This translates into CASRAQVNEQFF.

This chain joins TRBV6-5 and TRBJ1-1; TRBD1 matches at 7 bases. The germline V gene encodes CDR1 MNHEY and CDR2 SVGAGI. V lost 2 bases, J lost 7 bases, and 4 bases stayed unmatched. This CDR3 contains 13 residues. The CDR3 nucleotides are TGTGCCAGCAGTTACCGACAGGGATTTGAAGCTTTCTTT. Encoded protein: CASSYRQGFEAFF.

There are a few counts of this clone. The chain has TRBV7-2 and TRBJ1-5; D call uncertain. CDR3 size: 12 residues. V dropped 3 bases and J dropped 7 bases, with 7 bases sitting between them. Germline CDR1 is SGHTA and CDR2 is FQGNSA. CDR3 sequence reads: CASSFFGQPQHF. For the CDR3, the DNA is TGTGCCAGCAGCTTTTTTGGGCAGCCCCAGCATTTT. Full variable domain (rest looked up from reference TRBV7-2 and TRBJ1-5): GAGVSQSPSNKVTEKGKDVELRCDPISGHTALYWYRQSLGQGLEFLIYFQGNSAPDKSGLPSDRFSAERTGGSVSTLTIQRTQQEDSAVYLCASSFFGQPQHFGDGTRLSIL.

There are a few counts of this clone. The CDR3, as DNA: TGCGCCAGCAGCTTCGACGGTTATTCACCCCTCCACTTT. It specifies CASSFDGYSPLHF. This chain connects TRBV5-1 to TRBJ1-6; no clear D gene. V lost 2 bases to trimming and J lost 8 bases, with 8 bases between them. The CDR3 runs to 13 residues. Germline-derived CDR1 and CDR2 are SGHRS and YFSETQ.

The CDR3 DNA sequence: TGTGCCTGGGAACGGGGGACAGATACGCAGTATTTT. This translates into CAWERGTDTQYF. The genes are TRBV30 and TRBJ2-3; D possibly corresponds to TRBD2 (6 bases). Germline lookup yields CDR1 GTSNPN and CDR2 SVGIG (reference sequence). V was pared by 5 bases and J by 3 bases, with 9 bases between. This CDR3 has 12 residues. Filled out from reference TRBV30 and TRBJ2-3, the complete variable domain reads SQTIHQWPATLVQPVGSPLSLECTVEGTSNPNLYWYRQAAGRGLQLLFYSVGIGQISSEVPQNLSASRPQDRQFILSSKKLLLSDSGFYLCAWERGTDTQYFGPGTRLTVL.

The chain uses TRBV5-8 and TRBJ2-2; D might be TRBD1 (6 bases). Looked up from germline, CDR1 is SGHTS and CDR2 is YDEGEE. V dropped 0 bases and J dropped 4 bases, with 10 bases sitting between them. This CDR3 has 15 residues. In DNA form, the CDR3 reads TGTGCCAGCAGCTTGGGTCCAGGGGTCACCGGGGAGCTGTTTTTT. Encoded protein: CASSLGPGVTGELFF. The entire variable domain, with the rest obtained from reference TRBV5-8 and TRBJ2-2, is as follows: EAGVTQSPTHLIKTRGQQATLRCSPISGHTSVYWYQQALGLGLQFLLWYDEGEERNRGNFPPRFSGRQFPNYSSELNVNALELEDSALYLCASSLGPGVTGELFFGEGSRLTVL.

This rearrangement joins TRBV5-1 to TRBJ2-7; D is undetermined. Between the trimmed V and J ends, which lost 0 bases and 3 bases, there was a span of 13 bases. The CDR3 covers 15 residues. CDR1 is SGHRS and CDR2 is YFSETQ in the germline V gene. CDR3 coding DNA: TGCGCCAGCAGCTTGGTACCCGGGTTCAACTACGAGCAGTACTTC. Amino acids: CASSLVPGFNYEQYF.